The rows below give T cell receptor beta chains drawn from one sample of a study of T cells in narcolepsy. The table came from immunoSEQ multiplex PCR; TCRdb's copy has only in-frame clones and leaves some out. The table lists 25,000 to 35,000 clones, around 80% of them singletons. Sequenced: CD45RA- memory CD4+ T cells from PBMCs. These receptors were obtained from a human donor with narcolepsy. The CDR3 runs from the conserved cysteine through the conserved F or W. Each record gives: J gene, clone size, D gene, V gene, CDR3 protein, CDR3 DNA. The D gene is left open where the match is weak. The size field is filled for only some rows; it gives once, few, many or a size class.

TRBJ1-4 | NA | NA | TRBV2 | CASKGTQGRELFF | TGTGCCAGCAAGGGCACCCAGGGGAGGGAACTGTTTTTT
TRBJ1-6 | NA | TRBD1 | TRBV7-9 | CASKQGDRSPLHF | TGTGCCAGCAAACAGGGGGATCGGTCACCCCTCCACTTT
TRBJ2-7 | NA | TRBD1 | TRBV7-6 | CASSPQGPKIHEQYF | TGTGCCAGTTCCCCACAGGGGCCGAAAATCCACGAGCAGTACTTC
TRBJ1-1 | once | NA | TRBV5-4 | CASSPGADNTEAFF | TGTGCCAGCAGTCCAGGGGCCGACAACACTGAAGCTTTCTTT
TRBJ1-5 | NA | NA | TRBV28 | CASTPRPFSNQPQHF | TGTGCCAGCACCCCCAGACCCTTTAGCAATCAGCCCCAGCATTTT
TRBJ1-1 | NA | NA | TRBV5-4 | CASSLAAGANTEAFF | TGTGCCAGCAGCTTGGCAGCAGGGGCGAACACTGAAGCTTTCTTT
TRBJ2-2 | NA | NA | TRBV27 | CASSGQGIAGELFF | TGTGCCAGCAGTGGGCAGGGTATCGCCGGGGAGCTGTTTTTT
TRBJ2-7 | NA | NA | TRBV4-1 | CASSVTIAYEQYF | TGCGCCAGCAGCGTGACGATCGCCTACGAGCAGTACTTC
TRBJ1-1 | NA | TRBD1 | TRBV19 | CASSTLRGQGNTEAFF | TGTGCCAGTAGTACCCTAAGGGGACAGGGGAACACTGAAGCTTTCTTT
TRBJ1-2 | NA | NA | TRBV29-1 | CSAEGRQNGYTF | TGCAGCGCCGAGGGACGTCAGAATGGCTACACCTTC
TRBJ2-2 | NA | NA | TRBV29-1 | CSVEEGVGQNTGELFF | TGCAGCGTTGAAGAGGGAGTAGGACAGAACACCGGGGAGCTGTTTTTT
TRBJ2-5 | NA | NA | TRBV6-1 | CASSEPRDPLQETQYF | TGTGCCAGCAGTGAACCGAGGGACCCTTTACAAGAGACCCAGTACTTC
TRBJ1-1 | NA | NA | TRBV25-1 | CASSANIGRYTEAFF | TGTGCCAGCAGCGCTAACATCGGTAGGTACACTGAAGCTTTCTTT
TRBJ1-1 | few | NA | TRBV6-4 | CASSETSNTEAFF | TGTGCCAGCAGTGAAACTTCGAACACTGAAGCTTTCTTT
TRBJ2-7 | NA | TRBD1 | TRBV6-6 | CASSSPTGVRDEQYF | TGTGCCAGCAGTTCCCCGACAGGGGTGAGAGACGAGCAGTACTTC
TRBJ2-3 | NA | TRBD2 | TRBV27 | CASSPLVAGGARDTQYF | TGTGCCAGCAGTCCCCTGGTGGCGGGAGGGGCCCGGGATACGCAGTATTTT
TRBJ2-7 | few | TRBD1 | TRBV7-3 | CASSLNGDGDSSYEQYF | TGTGCCAGCAGCTTAAACGGAGACGGGGACAGCTCCTACGAGCAGTACTTC
TRBJ1-2 | NA | NA | TRBV5-1 | CARSLDGGTDGGYTF | TGCGCCCGCAGCTTGGACGGGGGGACGGATGGCGGCTACACCTTC
TRBJ1-1 | NA | TRBD1 | TRBV5-1 | CASGTGDRTEAFF | TGCGCCAGTGGGACAGGGGATCGAACTGAAGCTTTCTTT
TRBJ2-1 | NA | TRBD2 | TRBV28 | CASSPGTRGQFF | TGTGCCAGCAGCCCTGGGACTAGGGGGCAGTTCTTC
TRBJ2-4 | NA | NA | TRBV6-5 | CASTRTEDIQYF | TGTGCCAGCACTCGGACAGAGGACATTCAGTACTTC
TRBJ1-2 | few | NA | TRBV5-1 | CASSPTPTANYGYTF | TGCGCCAGCAGCCCTACCCCGACAGCTAACTATGGCTACACCTTC
TRBJ1-2 | NA | NA | TRBV2 | CASRVDRGTFYGYTF | TGTGCCAGCAGGGTGGACCGGGGGACCTTCTATGGCTACACCTTC
TRBJ1-3 | NA | NA | TRBV19 | CASKTDYLGNTIYF | TGTGCCAGTAAAACGGACTATCTAGGAAACACCATATATTTT
TRBJ2-7 | NA | TRBD2 | TRBV5-1 | CASSLLAGSSYEQYF | TGCGCCAGCAGCTTACTAGCGGGGAGCTCCTACGAGCAGTACTTC
TRBJ2-7 | few | NA | TRBV6-5 | CASSYSGTGTYEQYF | TGTGCCAGCAGTTACTCCGGGACGGGAACCTACGAGCAGTACTTC
TRBJ2-3 | NA | NA | TRBV7-9 | CASSLAGGSDTQYF | TGTGCCAGCAGCTTAGCGGGGGGCTCCGATACGCAGTATTTT
TRBJ1-2 | NA | NA | TRBV2 | CASSEDQGNNYGYTF | TGTGCCAGCAGTGAAGATCAGGGGAATAACTATGGCTACACCTTC
TRBJ2-1 | NA | TRBD1 | TRBV5-1 | CASSAGMTGPLNEQFF | TGCGCCAGCAGCGCCGGAATGACAGGGCCCCTCAATGAGCAGTTCTTC
TRBJ1-2 | NA | TRBD1 | TRBV6-6 | CASSPRQGHGYTF | TGTGCCAGCAGTCCCCGACAGGGTCATGGCTACACCTTC
TRBJ1-5 | NA | NA | TRBV11-2 | CASSLEGGEPQHF | TGTGCCAGCAGCTTAGAGGGGGGAGAGCCCCAGCATTTT
TRBJ1-2 | once | TRBD1 | TRBV9 | CASSAPQGSGFGYTF | TGTGCCAGCAGCGCCCCACAGGGGTCTGGATTTGGCTACACCTTC
TRBJ2-5 | few | TRBD2 | TRBV11-2 | CASSSGLALTQYF | TGTGCCAGCAGCTCTGGACTAGCTCTGACCCAGTACTTC
TRBJ2-1 | NA | NA | TRBV29-1 | CSVGQGNNEQFF | TGCAGCGTTGGTCAGGGGAACAATGAGCAGTTCTTC
TRBJ1-1 | NA | TRBD1 | TRBV6-5 | CASIHGAGGSTEAFF | TGTGCCAGCATTCACGGAGCAGGGGGAAGCACTGAAGCTTTCTTT
TRBJ2-7 | few | NA | TRBV11-2 | CASSFRPSEQYYEQYF | TGTGCCAGCAGCTTCAGACCGTCAGAGCAGTACTACGAGCAGTACTTC
TRBJ2-6 | NA | NA | TRBV7-2 | CASSLPFSGANVLTF | TGTGCCAGCAGCTTACCGTTCTCTGGGGCCAACGTCCTGACTTTC
TRBJ2-2 | once | TRBD1 | TRBV18 | CASSPPRQGLEAGELFF | TGTGCCAGCTCACCACCGCGACAGGGATTGGAGGCCGGGGAGCTGTTTTTT